This T cell receptor beta chain was retrieved from a study of shared T cell receptors in the human thymus. Repertoires were generated with immunoSEQ multiplex PCR, while TCRdb's copy carries only in-frame clones and drops some. This table holds about 610,000 clones, more than 75% found once. The CDR3 loop spans 15 amino acids. Germline lookup yields CDR1 SGHNT and CDR2 YENEEA. V lost 4 bases to trimming and J lost 4 bases; unmatched junction nucleotides: 1. The data also belong to a second study, concerning human thymus T cells. That source adds: Thymic resections from corrective heart surgery supplied the tissue. Related research examined unrelated individuals and reported that their thymic repertoires overlapped highly.

The chain has TRBV11-3 and TRBJ2-2, with 12 bases that match TRBD1. Material for sequencing was thymocytes. The clonotype comes from a boy less than two years old with a congenital heart defect. CDR3 sequence reads: CASSSGQGATGELFF. Here the CDR3 DNA reads TGTGCCAGCAGCTCGGGACAGGGGGCCACCGGGGAGCTGTTTTTT.